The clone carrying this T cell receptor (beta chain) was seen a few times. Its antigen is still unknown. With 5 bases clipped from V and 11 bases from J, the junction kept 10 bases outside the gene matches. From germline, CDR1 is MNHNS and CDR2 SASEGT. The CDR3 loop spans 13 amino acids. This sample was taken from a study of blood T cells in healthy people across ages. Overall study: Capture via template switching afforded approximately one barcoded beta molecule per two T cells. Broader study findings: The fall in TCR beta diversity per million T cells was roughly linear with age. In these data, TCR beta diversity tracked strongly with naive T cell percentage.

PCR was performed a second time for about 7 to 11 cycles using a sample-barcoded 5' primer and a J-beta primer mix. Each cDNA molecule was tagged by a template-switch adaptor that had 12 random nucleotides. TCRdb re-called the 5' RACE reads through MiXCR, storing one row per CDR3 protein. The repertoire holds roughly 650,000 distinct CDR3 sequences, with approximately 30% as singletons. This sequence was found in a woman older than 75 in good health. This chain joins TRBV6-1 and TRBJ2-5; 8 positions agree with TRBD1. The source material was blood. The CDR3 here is CASSFFPDREQYF. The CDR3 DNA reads TGTGCCAGCAGTTTTTTTCCGGACAGGGAGCAGTACTTC.